This T cell receptor beta chain comes out of a study of vaccination effects on CD4 cells after COVID-19. Study as a whole: Samples were taken post-vaccine, and their median timing was 72 days after the second dose.

Germline assignment: CDR1 GTSNPN and CDR2 SVGIG (reference sequence). This CDR3 comprises 14 residues. Trimming shortened V by 0 bases and J by 6 bases, and 14 bases separated the two germline ends. Sequenced by immunoSEQ multiplex PCR; TCRdb stores in-frame clones only, minus some. The data contain nearly 50,000 clones, under 85% of them singletons. This clone occurred a few times. Its specificity is unknown. Culturing for around 10 days preceded CD4+ T cell isolation. The individual was infected with SARS-CoV-2 between March and December 2020, as confirmed by PCR. Everyone in the study got two shots of either the BNT162b2 or mRNA-1273 vaccine.

The chain has TRBV30 and TRBJ1-2; maybe TRBD1 (5 bases). The clonotype originates from a human donor who had a prior SARS-CoV-2 infection. Sequencing was performed on CD4+ T cells from PBMCs cultured without peptide, taken after COVID-19 vaccination. The CDR3 sequence is CAWSVQELKNGYTF. The CDR3 DNA follows: TGTGCCTGGAGTGTACAGGAATTGAAAAATGGCTACACCTTC.